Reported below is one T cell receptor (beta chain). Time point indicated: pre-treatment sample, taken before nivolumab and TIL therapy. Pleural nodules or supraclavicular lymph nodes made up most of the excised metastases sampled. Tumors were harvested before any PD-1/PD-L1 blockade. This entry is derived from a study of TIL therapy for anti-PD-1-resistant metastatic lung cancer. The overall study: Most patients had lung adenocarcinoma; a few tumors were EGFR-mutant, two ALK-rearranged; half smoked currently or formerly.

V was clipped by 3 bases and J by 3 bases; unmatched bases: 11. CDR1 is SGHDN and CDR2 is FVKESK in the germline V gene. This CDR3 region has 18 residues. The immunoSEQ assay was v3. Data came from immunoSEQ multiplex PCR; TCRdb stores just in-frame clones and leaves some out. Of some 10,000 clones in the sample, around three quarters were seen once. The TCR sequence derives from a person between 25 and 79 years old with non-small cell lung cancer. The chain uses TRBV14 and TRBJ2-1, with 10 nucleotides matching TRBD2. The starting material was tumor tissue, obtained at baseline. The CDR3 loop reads CASSQLPGTSGDYNEQFF. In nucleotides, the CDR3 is TGTGCCAGCAGCCAGTTACCCGGAACTAGCGGGGACTACAATGAGCAGTTCTTC.